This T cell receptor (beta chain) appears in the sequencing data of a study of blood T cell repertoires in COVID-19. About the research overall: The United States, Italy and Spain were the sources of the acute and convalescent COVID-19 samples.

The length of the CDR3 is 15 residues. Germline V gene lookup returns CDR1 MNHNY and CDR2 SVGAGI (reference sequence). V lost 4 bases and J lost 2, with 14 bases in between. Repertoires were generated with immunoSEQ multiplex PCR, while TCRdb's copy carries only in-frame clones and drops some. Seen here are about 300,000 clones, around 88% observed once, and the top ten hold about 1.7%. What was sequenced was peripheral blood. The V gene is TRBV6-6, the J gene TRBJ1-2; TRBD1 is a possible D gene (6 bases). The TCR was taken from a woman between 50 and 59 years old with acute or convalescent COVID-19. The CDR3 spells CASSSPRDNNYGYTF. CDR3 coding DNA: TGTGCCAGCAGTTCCCCCCGGGACAACAACTATGGCTACACCTTC.